This TCR beta chain was captured by sequencing in a study of cytomegalovirus exposure and HLA in healthy donors. Study in general: From about 179 million T cells, an earlier analysis saw approximately 110 million unique TCR beta sequences. Tens of millions of unique TCRs from HLA-typed donors were held in an early release of data.

Amplification used 60 Vbeta primers and 13 Jbeta primers. Some clones are missing from TCRdb's copy, which holds only in-frame ones; the method was immunoSEQ multiplex PCR. The table records around 78,000 clones, approximately 88% of them present only once. V dropped 4 bases and J dropped 3; count of bases not matched to a gene: 17. This CDR3 is built from 18 residues. Germline-derived CDR1 and CDR2 are SGHRS and YFSETQ. Comments on this clone: Antigen unknown.

Findings and caveats of the study: Specific recognition of CMV antigens was confirmed in vitro for a few chains (all CMV-associated).

The chain combines TRBV5-1 with TRBJ2-7, with 9 bases that match TRBD1. Sequences were obtained from PBMCs. The receptor comes from a woman in her 50s in good health and CMV-seronegative. The CDR3 DNA is TGCGCCAGCAGCCTCGAACCGTCCGACAGGGGGTGGTACTACGAGCAGTACGTC. Translation: CASSLEPSDRGWYYEQYV.